This T cell receptor beta chain was recovered during a study of T cell responses to AZD1222 COVID-19 vaccine. V lost 0 bases to trimming and J lost 7 bases; unmatched junction nucleotides: 11. CDR1 and CDR2 from the germline V gene are GTSNPN and SVGIG (reference sequence). The CDR3 totals 15 residues. Notes on this clone: Its antigen is currently unknown.

Study results and limitations: Receipt of two AZD1222 doses was followed by a rise in Spike-specific TCR breadth and depth. Donors skewed white British and female; clonal diversity was possibly underestimated. The study reported that nearly half of spike-specific TCRs target unmutated variant regions. There were repertoire samples only from the period after the peak T cell response.

Profiled with immunoSEQ multiplex PCR; TCRdb holds only in-frame clones, not every one. The table has 140,000 to 150,000 clones, nearly 95% seen once. This clonotype was obtained from an adult in good health. This sample comprised peripheral blood, obtained on day 0 of AZD1222 vaccination. The V call is TRBV30, the J call TRBJ2-7, with 8 bases that match TRBD1. The CDR3 loop reads CAWSVLRTGSIEQYF. For the CDR3, the DNA is TGTGCCTGGAGTGTACTTCGGACAGGGAGTATAGAGCAGTACTTC. Full variable domain (outside the CDR3, taken from reference TRBV30 and TRBJ2-7): SQTIHQWPATLVQPVGSPLSLECTVEGTSNPNLYWYRQAAGRGLQLLFYSVGIGQISSEVPQNLSASRPQDRQFILSSKKLLLSDSGFYLCAWSVLRTGSIEQYFGPGTRLTVT.